A single sample is the source of the 5 T cell receptor beta chains below, sequenced in a study of shared clonotypes between healthy human individuals. Only in-frame clones appear in the TCRdb table, and some are missing; sequencing was by immunoSEQ multiplex PCR. The table includes 2,100,000 or so clones, approximately 94% detected once. Sequenced material: naive CD4+ T cells sorted from blood. Documented subset: CD45RA+ positively selected. The receptor set was obtained from a young man in good health.

This clone was found once. The chain carries TRBV7-6 and TRBJ1-4, with D hard to call. Trimming shortened V by 1 base and J by 4 bases, and 7 bases separated the two germline ends. The CDR3 extends over 14 amino acids. Germline assignment: CDR1 SGHVS and CDR2 FNYEAQ. The CDR3 DNA reads TGTGCCAGCAGCTTAGGGCACCATAATGAAAAACTGTTTTTT. Translating gives CASSLGHHNEKLFF. Using reference TRBV7-6 and TRBJ1-4 for the parts outside the CDR3, the full variable domain is GAGVSQSPRYKVTKRGQDVALRCDPISGHVSLYWYRQALGQGPEFLTYFNYEAQQDKSGLPNDRFSAERPEGSISTLTIQRTEQRDSAMYRCASSLGHHNEKLFFGSGTQLSVL.

The J gene is TRBJ2-7, the V gene TRBV5-6, with TRBD2 matching over 9 bases. Germline V gene sequence: CDR1 SGHDT, CDR2 YYEEEE. V lost 0 bases to trimming and J lost 3 bases; unmatched junction nucleotides: 7. The CDR3 extends over 16 amino acids. CDR3 residues: CASSLGGLAGSYEQYF. CDR3 in DNA: TGTGCCAGCAGCTTGGGGGGGCTAGCGGGAAGCTACGAGCAGTACTTC.

The chain joins TRBV11-2 to TRBJ2-7, with D perhaps TRBD1 or TRBD2 (6 bases each). In germline, CDR1 is SGHAT, CDR2 FQNNGV. V lost 4 bases and J 2 bases, leaving 12 bases between the germline ends. CDR3 size: 14 residues. In DNA, the CDR3 is TGTGCCAGCAGCTGGGGGGCTGGGGCCTACGAGCAGTACTTC. Its translation is CASSWGAGAYEQYF.

The chain uses TRBV7-9 and TRBJ1-1, with TRBD1 matching over 9 bases. The trim removed 2 bases at V and 5 bases at J, leaving 6 bases unmatched. In germline, CDR1 is SEHNR, CDR2 FQNEAQ (reference sequence). The CDR3 is made up of 15 amino acids. In DNA, the CDR3 is TGTGCCAGCAGCTTAATGACAGGGGGATTTACTGAAGCTTTCTTT. Encoded protein: CASSLMTGGFTEAFF.

The chain couples TRBV4-3 to TRBJ1-4; 8 positions match TRBD1. The junction had 5 bases not matched to a gene; V was cut back by 0 bases and J by 5 bases. Germline V CDR1 and CDR2: LGHNA, YSLEER. The CDR3 loop spans 16 amino acids. CDR3 bases: TGCGCCAGCAGCCAAGACAGGGGGCTCTCCAATGAAAAACTGTTTTTT. Amino acid sequence: CASSQDRGLSNEKLFF.